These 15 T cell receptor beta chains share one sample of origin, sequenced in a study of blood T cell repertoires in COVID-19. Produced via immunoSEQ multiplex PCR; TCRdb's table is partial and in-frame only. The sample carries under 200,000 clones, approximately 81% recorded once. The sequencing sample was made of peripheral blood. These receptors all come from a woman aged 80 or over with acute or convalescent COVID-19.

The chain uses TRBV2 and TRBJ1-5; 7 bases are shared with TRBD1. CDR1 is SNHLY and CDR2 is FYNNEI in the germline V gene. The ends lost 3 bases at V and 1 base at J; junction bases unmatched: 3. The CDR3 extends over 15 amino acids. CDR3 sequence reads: CASSDRGQSNQPQHF. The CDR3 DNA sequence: TGTGCCAGCAGTGACAGGGGACAGAGCAATCAGCCCCAGCATTTT.

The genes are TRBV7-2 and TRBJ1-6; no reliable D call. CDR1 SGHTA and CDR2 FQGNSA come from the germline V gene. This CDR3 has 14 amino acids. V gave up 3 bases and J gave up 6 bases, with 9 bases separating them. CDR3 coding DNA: TGTGCCAGCAGCTTCCTGCGTAGTAATTCACCCCTCCACTTT. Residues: CASSFLRSNSPLHF.

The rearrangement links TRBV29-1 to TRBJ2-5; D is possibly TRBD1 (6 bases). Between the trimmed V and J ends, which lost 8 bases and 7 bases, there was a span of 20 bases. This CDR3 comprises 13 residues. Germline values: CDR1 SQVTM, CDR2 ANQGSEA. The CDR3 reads CSFKTGHAGTQYF. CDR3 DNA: TGCAGCTTTAAGACGGGACACGCGGGGACCCAGTACTTC.

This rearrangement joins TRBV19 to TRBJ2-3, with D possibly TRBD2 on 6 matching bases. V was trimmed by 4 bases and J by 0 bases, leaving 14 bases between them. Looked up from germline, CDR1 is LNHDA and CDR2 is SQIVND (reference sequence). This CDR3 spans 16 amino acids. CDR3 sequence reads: CASSKGLIASTDTQYF. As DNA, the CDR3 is TGTGCCAGTAGTAAGGGACTCATCGCTAGCACAGATACGCAGTATTTT.

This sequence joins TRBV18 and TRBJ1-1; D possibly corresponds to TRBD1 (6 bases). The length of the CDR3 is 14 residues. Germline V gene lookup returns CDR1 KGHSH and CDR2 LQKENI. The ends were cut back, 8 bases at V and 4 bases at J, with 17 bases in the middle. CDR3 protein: CASVSGVVSTEAFF. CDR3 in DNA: TGTGCCAGCGTATCAGGGGTCGTGAGCACTGAAGCTTTCTTT. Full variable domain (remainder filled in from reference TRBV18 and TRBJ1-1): NAGVMQNPRHLVRRRGQEARLRCSPMKGHSHVYWYRQLPEEGLKFMVYLQKENIIDESGMPKERFSAEFPKEGPSILRIQQVVRGDSAAYFCASVSGVVSTEAFFGQGTRLTVV.

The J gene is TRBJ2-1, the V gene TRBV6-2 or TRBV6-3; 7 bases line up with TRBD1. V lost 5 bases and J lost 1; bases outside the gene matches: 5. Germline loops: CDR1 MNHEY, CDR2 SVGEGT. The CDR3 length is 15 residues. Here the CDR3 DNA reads TGTGCCAGCAGTAACACAGGGGTTTCCTACAATGAGCAGTTCTTC. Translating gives CASSNTGVSYNEQFF.

The DNA for the CDR3 is TGTGCCAGCAGTTATGATGAAAAACTGTTTTTT. This sequence encodes CASSYDEKLFF. The V gene is TRBV2, the J gene TRBJ1-4; D gene uncertain. Germline CDR1 SNHLY, CDR2 FYNNEI. V was trimmed by 5 bases and J by 6 bases, leaving 4 bases between them. The CDR3 is made up of 11 amino acids.

CDR3 sequence reads: CASIRGGLAGDNEQFF. The CDR3 DNA follows: TGTGCCAGCATTCGGGGAGGACTAGCGGGTGACAATGAGCAGTTCTTC. The chain carries TRBV28 and TRBJ2-1; 11 bases fit TRBD2. This CDR3 spans 16 amino acids. With 7 bases clipped from V and 5 bases from J, the junction kept 10 bases outside the gene matches. The V gene's germline CDR1 is MDHEN and CDR2 SYDVKM.

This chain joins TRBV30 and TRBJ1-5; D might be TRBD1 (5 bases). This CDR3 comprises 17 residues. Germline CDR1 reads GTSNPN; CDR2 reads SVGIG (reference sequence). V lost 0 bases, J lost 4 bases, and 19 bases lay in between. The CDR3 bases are TGTGCCTGGAGTGTATCGGTTGGGGCAGGCTTTAATCAGCCCCAGCATTTT. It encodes CAWSVSVGAGFNQPQHF.

CDR3 DNA: TGTGCCAGCAGCTTAGGAAGGTCGGGACTAGCGGACAATGAGCAGTTCTTC. It specifies CASSLGRSGLADNEQFF. V is TRBV7-9 and J is TRBJ2-1; 11 nucleotides line up with TRBD2. CDR1 SEHNR and CDR2 FQNEAQ come from the germline V gene (reference sequence). V lost 1 base to trimming and J lost 5 bases; unmatched junction nucleotides: 7. The CDR3 consists of 17 residues.

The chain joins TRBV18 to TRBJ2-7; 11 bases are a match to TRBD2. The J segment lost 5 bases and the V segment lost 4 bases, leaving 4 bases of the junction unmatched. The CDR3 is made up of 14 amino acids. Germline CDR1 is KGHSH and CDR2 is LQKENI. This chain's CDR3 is CASSLLLAGDEQYF. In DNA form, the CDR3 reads TGTGCCAGCTCACTTTTACTAGCGGGAGACGAGCAGTACTTC.

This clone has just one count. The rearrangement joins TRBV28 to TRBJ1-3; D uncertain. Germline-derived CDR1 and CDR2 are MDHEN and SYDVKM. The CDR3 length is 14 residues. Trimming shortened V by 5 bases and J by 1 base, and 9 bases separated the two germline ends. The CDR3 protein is CASSPPRSGNTIYF. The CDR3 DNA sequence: TGTGCCAGCAGTCCCCCCCGGTCTGGAAACACCATATATTTT.

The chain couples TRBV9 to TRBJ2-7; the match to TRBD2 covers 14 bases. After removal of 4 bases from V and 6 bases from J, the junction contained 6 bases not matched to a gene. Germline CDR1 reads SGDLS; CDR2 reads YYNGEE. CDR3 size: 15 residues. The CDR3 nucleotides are TGTGCCAGCAGCCGGGGACTAGCGGGAGCGTCCGAGCAGTACTTC. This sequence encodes CASSRGLAGASEQYF.

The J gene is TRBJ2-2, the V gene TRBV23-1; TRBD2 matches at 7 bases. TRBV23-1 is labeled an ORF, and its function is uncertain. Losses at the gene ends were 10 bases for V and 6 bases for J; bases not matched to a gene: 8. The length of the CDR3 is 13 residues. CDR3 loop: CAKGAGVAGELFF. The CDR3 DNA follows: TGCGCCAAAGGGGCGGGGGTGGCCGGGGAGCTGTTTTTT.

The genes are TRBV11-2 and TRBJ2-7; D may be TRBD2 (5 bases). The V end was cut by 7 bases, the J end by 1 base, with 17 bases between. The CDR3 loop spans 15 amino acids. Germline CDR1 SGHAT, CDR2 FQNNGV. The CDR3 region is CASTYIVGGSYEQYF. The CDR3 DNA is TGTGCCAGCACCTATATTGTGGGCGGGTCCTACGAGCAGTACTTC.